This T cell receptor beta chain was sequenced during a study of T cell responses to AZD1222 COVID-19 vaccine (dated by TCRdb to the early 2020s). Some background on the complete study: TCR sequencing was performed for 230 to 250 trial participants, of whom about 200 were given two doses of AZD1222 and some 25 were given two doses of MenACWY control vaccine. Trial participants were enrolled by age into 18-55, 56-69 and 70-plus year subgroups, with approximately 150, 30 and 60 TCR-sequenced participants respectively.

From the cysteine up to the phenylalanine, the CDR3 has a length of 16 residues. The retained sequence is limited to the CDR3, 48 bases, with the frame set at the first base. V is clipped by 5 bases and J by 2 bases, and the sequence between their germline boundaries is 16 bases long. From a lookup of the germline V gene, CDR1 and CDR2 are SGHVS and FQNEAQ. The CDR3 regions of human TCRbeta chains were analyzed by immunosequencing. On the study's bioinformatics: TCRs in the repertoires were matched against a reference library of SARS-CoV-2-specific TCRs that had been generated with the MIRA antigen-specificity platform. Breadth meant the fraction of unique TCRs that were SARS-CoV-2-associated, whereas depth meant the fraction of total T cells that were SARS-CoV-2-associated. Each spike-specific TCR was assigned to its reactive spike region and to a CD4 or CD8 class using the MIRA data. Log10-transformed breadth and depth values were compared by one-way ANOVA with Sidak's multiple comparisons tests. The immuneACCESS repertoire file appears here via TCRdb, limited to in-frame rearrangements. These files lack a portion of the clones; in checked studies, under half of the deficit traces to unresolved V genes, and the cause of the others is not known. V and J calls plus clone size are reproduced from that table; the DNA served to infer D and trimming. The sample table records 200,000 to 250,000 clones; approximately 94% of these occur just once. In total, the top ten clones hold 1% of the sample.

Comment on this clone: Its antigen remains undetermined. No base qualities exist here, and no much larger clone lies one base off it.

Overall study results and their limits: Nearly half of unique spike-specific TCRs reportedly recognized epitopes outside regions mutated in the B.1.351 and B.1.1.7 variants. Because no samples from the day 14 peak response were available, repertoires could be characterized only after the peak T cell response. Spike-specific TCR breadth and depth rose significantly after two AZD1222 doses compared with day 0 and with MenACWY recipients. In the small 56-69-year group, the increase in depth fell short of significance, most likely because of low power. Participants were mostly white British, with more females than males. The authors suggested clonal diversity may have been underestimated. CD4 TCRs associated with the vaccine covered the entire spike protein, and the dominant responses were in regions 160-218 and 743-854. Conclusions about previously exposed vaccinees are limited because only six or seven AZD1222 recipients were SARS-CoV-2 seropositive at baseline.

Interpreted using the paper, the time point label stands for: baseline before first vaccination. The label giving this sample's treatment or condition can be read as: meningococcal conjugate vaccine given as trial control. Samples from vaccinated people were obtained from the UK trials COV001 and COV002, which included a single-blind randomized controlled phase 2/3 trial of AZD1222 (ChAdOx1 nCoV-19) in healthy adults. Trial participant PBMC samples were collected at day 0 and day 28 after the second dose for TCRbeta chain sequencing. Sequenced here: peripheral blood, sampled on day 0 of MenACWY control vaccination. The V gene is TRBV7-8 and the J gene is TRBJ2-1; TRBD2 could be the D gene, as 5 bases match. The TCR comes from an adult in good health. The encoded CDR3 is CASSIRGRATYNEQFF. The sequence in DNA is TGTGCCAGCAGCATACGAGGGCGCGCTACCTACAATGAGCAGTTCTTC.